This T cell receptor beta chain originates from a study of CD8+CD57+ T cells in acquired aplastic anemia. General study findings and limits: CD8+ Simpson's diversity in patients was not significantly different from that in controls.

This clonotype was recorded at least ten times. As yet, its antigen is unknown. Trimming pared 6 bases from V and 0 bases from J, leaving 9 bases between. Germline CDR1 SNHLY, CDR2 FYNNEI. This CDR3 contains 15 residues. Investigators profiled TCR beta VDJ and CDR3 from genomic DNA template. In TCRdb, the reads were re-called with MiXCR into one record per CDR3 protein. The sample holds fewer than 200,000 distinct CDR3 sequences, roughly 50% seen once. Sequencing was done on patients that had shown CD8+CD57+ cell expansion by flow cytometry. Blood came from patients not yet given any therapy. The origin of this receptor is a human donor with aplastic anemia. The chain recombines TRBV2 with TRBJ2-6; the D is unclear. The material sequenced was sorted CD4+, CD8+, or CD8+CD57+ T cells (not recorded which) from PBMCs. The CDR3 DNA reads as TGTGCCAGCAGGCTACAGAGCTCTGGGGCCAACGTCCTGACTTTC. This encodes CASRLQSSGANVLTF.